This is a list of T cell receptor beta chains from one sample in a study of cytomegalovirus exposure and HLA in healthy donors. The method was immunoSEQ multiplex PCR; TCRdb's version includes in-frame clones alone and lacks a portion of them. The sample includes over 100,000 clones, 8.5% of them seen just once. Sequencing was carried out using PBMCs. The receptors originated from a man in his forties in good health and CMV-seronegative. The CDR3 runs from the conserved cysteine through the conserved F or W. Each record gives: J gene, V gene, CDR3 length, CDR3 protein.

j_call: TRBJ2-1
v_call: TRBV9
cdr3_length: 21
cdr3_aa: CASSVATSRDTLAGIYNEQFF

j_call: TRBJ1-1
v_call: TRBV27
cdr3_length: 13
cdr3_aa: CASSDRGSTEAFF

j_call: TRBJ1-2
v_call: TRBV18
cdr3_length: 17
cdr3_aa: CASSPIPRDTLSRGYTF

j_call: TRBJ1-2
v_call: TRBV9
cdr3_length: 15
cdr3_aa: CASSTPGLPNYGYTF

j_call: TRBJ2-3
v_call: TRBV28
cdr3_length: 16
cdr3_aa: CASSMTSGENTDTQYF

j_call: TRBJ1-2
v_call: TRBV2
cdr3_length: 13
cdr3_aa: CASRAGQVYGYTF

j_call: TRBJ1-2
v_call: TRBV25-1
cdr3_length: 13
cdr3_aa: CASSAGANYGYTF

j_call: TRBJ2-1
v_call: TRBV7-6
cdr3_length: 13
cdr3_aa: CASSTGGLNEQFF

j_call: TRBJ2-1
v_call: TRBV6-5
cdr3_length: 16
cdr3_aa: CASSYSSRGGSDEQFF

j_call: TRBJ2-3
v_call: TRBV29-1
cdr3_length: 14
cdr3_aa: CSVCTSGGGDTQYF

j_call: TRBJ2-4
v_call: TRBV5-4
cdr3_length: 16
cdr3_aa: CASSRPGQGDQNIQYF

j_call: TRBJ1-4
v_call: TRBV15
cdr3_length: 14
cdr3_aa: CATRQQASNEKLFF

j_call: TRBJ2-5
v_call: TRBV7-2
cdr3_length: 15
cdr3_aa: CASSPDSRGEETQYF

j_call: TRBJ1-1
v_call: TRBV12-5
cdr3_length: 14
cdr3_aa: CASGLWQGGPEAFF

j_call: TRBJ2-4
v_call: TRBV11-2
cdr3_length: 14
cdr3_aa: CASRSPGQTNIQYF

j_call: TRBJ1-2
v_call: TRBV15
cdr3_length: 15
cdr3_aa: CATSRARGVSYGYTF

j_call: TRBJ2-7
v_call: TRBV6-1
cdr3_length: 15
cdr3_aa: CASSFLTGSEDEQYF

j_call: TRBJ2-5
v_call: TRBV2
cdr3_length: 11
cdr3_aa: CASSAKETQYF

j_call: TRBJ1-6
v_call: TRBV7-9
cdr3_length: 12
cdr3_aa: CASSFGNSPLHF

j_call: TRBJ2-5
v_call: TRBV5-1
cdr3_length: 15
cdr3_aa: CASSRGPSGQETQYF

j_call: TRBJ2-7
v_call: TRBV2
cdr3_length: 14
cdr3_aa: CASSFDRDIYEQYF

j_call: TRBJ2-7
v_call: TRBV2
cdr3_length: 13
cdr3_aa: CASSGLGLGEQYF

j_call: TRBJ1-1
v_call: TRBV7-3
cdr3_length: 13
cdr3_aa: CASSPTRGSEAFF

j_call: TRBJ2-3
v_call: TRBV9
cdr3_length: 16
cdr3_aa: CASSVGGASQGDTQYF

j_call: TRBJ1-1
v_call: TRBV18
cdr3_length: 12
cdr3_aa: CASSKGEGEAFF

j_call: TRBJ2-1
v_call: TRBV6-1
cdr3_length: 14
cdr3_aa: CASSGSGSYNEQFF

j_call: TRBJ2-1
v_call: TRBV4-2
cdr3_length: 16
cdr3_aa: CASSQEAAREVTEQFF

j_call: TRBJ1-1
v_call: TRBV27
cdr3_length: 15
cdr3_aa: CASSQQQGLDTEAFF

j_call: TRBJ2-1
v_call: TRBV2
cdr3_length: 12
cdr3_aa: CASTGPDNEQFF

j_call: TRBJ1-1
v_call: TRBV19
cdr3_length: 13
cdr3_aa: CASSIARDREAFF

j_call: TRBJ2-4
v_call: TRBV27
cdr3_length: 13
cdr3_aa: CASSLFRGGIQYF

j_call: TRBJ2-5
v_call: TRBV9
cdr3_length: 16
cdr3_aa: CASSLGGKFYQETQYF

j_call: TRBJ2-2
v_call: TRBV13
cdr3_length: 17
cdr3_aa: CASSPPLAGGHSGELFF

j_call: TRBJ1-2
v_call: TRBV7-7
cdr3_length: 13
cdr3_aa: CASSSGEGSGYTF

j_call: TRBJ1-6
v_call: TRBV6-1
cdr3_length: 15
cdr3_aa: CASSEARGNVSPLRF

j_call: TRBJ1-6
v_call: TRBV7-6
cdr3_length: 14
cdr3_aa: CASSQTPMSSPLHF

j_call: TRBJ2-7
v_call: TRBV11-2
cdr3_length: 13
cdr3_aa: CASTLPGGNEQYF

j_call: TRBJ1-5
v_call: TRBV6-1
cdr3_length: 13
cdr3_aa: CATFGGGNQPQHF

j_call: TRBJ1-1
v_call: TRBV6-6
cdr3_length: 11
cdr3_aa: CASRSGIEAFF

j_call: TRBJ1-3
v_call: TRBV6-1
cdr3_length: 16
cdr3_aa: CASSEWFKSSGNTIYF

j_call: TRBJ1-5
v_call: TRBV6-1
cdr3_length: 13
cdr3_aa: CASTILGGQPQHF

j_call: TRBJ1-2
v_call: TRBV5-1
cdr3_length: 13
cdr3_aa: CASSLDSSYGYTF

j_call: TRBJ2-5
v_call: TRBV4-1
cdr3_length: 15
cdr3_aa: CASSPRQGAWETQYF

j_call: TRBJ1-2
v_call: TRBV15
cdr3_length: 17
cdr3_aa: CATSSRGRDLSNYGYTF

j_call: TRBJ2-3
v_call: TRBV5-4
cdr3_length: 14
cdr3_aa: CASSTAPDTDTQYF

j_call: TRBJ1-2
v_call: TRBV15
cdr3_length: 13
cdr3_aa: CATSRGPPDGYTF

j_call: TRBJ2-2
v_call: TRBV11-3
cdr3_length: 15
cdr3_aa: CASSPDRTNTGELFF